Listed below are T cell receptor beta chains from one sample, sequenced in a study of identical twins. TCRdb re-called the 5' RACE reads through MiXCR, storing one row per CDR3 protein. The sample lists about 700,000 distinct CDR3 sequences, around 6% seen once, with 1.5% to 2% in the top ten. The sequencing input was naive T cells sorted from blood. These receptors came from a man aged 18 to 29 in good health. The CDR3 runs from the conserved cysteine through the conserved F or W. The D gene is left open where the match is weak. Rows may omit the clone size; those that give it use once, few, many or a size class.

>TRBJ1-6|TRBV12-3/TRBV12-4|NA|many
TGTGCCAGCAGCCGAGAAGGTACTGGGAATTCACCCCTCCACTTT
CASSREGTGNSPLHF
>TRBJ2-5|TRBV5-1|TRBD1|many
TGCGCCAGCAGCTCGTCCCGGGACAGGGTTCTGGGGGAGACCCAGTACTTC
CASSSSRDRVLGETQYF
>TRBJ2-5|TRBV7-6|NA|few
TGTGCCAGCAGCTTAGGGGCTTGGACGACCACCGGAGAGACCCAGTACTTC
CASSLGAWTTTGETQYF
>TRBJ2-6|TRBV19|NA|once
TGTGCCAGTAGTCCCCTTTGGAGCGCTGGGGCCAACGTCCTGACTTTC
CASSPLWSAGANVLTF
>TRBJ2-3|TRBV6-5|NA|NA
TGTGCCAGCAGTTACGATGGGGACAGCACAGATACGCAGTATTTT
CASSYDGDSTDTQYF
>TRBJ2-3|TRBV7-9|NA|NA
TGTGCCGGACTCCAGGGCCAGGCTAGCACAGATACGCAGTATTTT
CAGLQGQASTDTQYF
>TRBJ2-4|TRBV12-3/TRBV12-4|NA|NA
TGTGCCAGCACGTCCCGGGCCGAGGGCATTCAGTACTTC
CASTSRAEGIQYF
>TRBJ2-7|TRBV28|NA|few
TGTGCCAGCAGATCCCCGGGGTACGAGCAGTACTTC
CASRSPGYEQYF
>TRBJ2-1|TRBV5-1|NA|many
TGCGCCAGCAGCTTGGGAGACTATGCCTCCTACAATGAGCAGTTCTTC
CASSLGDYASYNEQFF
>TRBJ2-1|TRBV20-1|NA|many
TGCAGTGCTAGAGGGTTGGGTGAGCAGTTCTTC
CSARGLGEQFF
>TRBJ1-1|TRBV5-1|NA|few
TGCGCCAGCAGCTTGGCCGCGGGTTCTACGGAAGCTTTCTTT
CASSLAAGSTEAFF
>TRBJ2-3|TRBV7-8|TRBD2|few
TGTGCCAGCAGCTCGGGCAGCGGGAGGGTTTATACAGATACGCAGTATTTT
CASSSGSGRVYTDTQYF
>TRBJ2-5|TRBV11-3|NA|NA
TGTGCCAGCAGCTTTATCCGGACCCAGTACTTC
CASSFIRTQYF
>TRBJ2-1|TRBV7-9|TRBD2|few
TGTGCCAGCAGCCCAGTAGCGGGAGGGTCTGAGCAGTTCTTC
CASSPVAGGSEQFF
>TRBJ2-5|TRBV27|TRBD2|NA
TGTGCCAGCAGTGGACTCGGACTAGTAGAGACCCAGTACTTC
CASSGLGLVETQYF
>TRBJ2-1|TRBV15|NA|many
TGTGCCACCAGCAGAACCTCGGGAATTCTGTTCTTC
CATSRTSGILFF
>TRBJ2-7|TRBV5-6|NA|many
TGTGCCAGCAGCCCGATCCACGGGTCTCCTAACTACGAGCAGTACTTC
CASSPIHGSPNYEQYF
>TRBJ2-7|TRBV6-5|TRBD2|many
TGTGCCAGCAGTTACGTACCCACCGCCGGGACTAGCTACGAGCAGTACTTC
CASSYVPTAGTSYEQYF
>TRBJ2-4|TRBV28|NA|many
TGTGCCAGCAGTTTATCGCCAGAAAACATTCAGTACTTC
CASSLSPENIQYF
>TRBJ1-3|TRBV4-3|NA|few
TGCGCCAGCAGCCAAGTAGTGGGGGCTGGAAACACCATATATTTT
CASSQVVGAGNTIYF
>TRBJ1-5|TRBV6-6|NA|NA
TGTGCCAGCATTAATCAGGGGAATCAGCCCCAGCATTTT
CASINQGNQPQHF
>TRBJ2-1|TRBV3-1|TRBD2|many
TGTGCCAGCAGCCAAGGGGACCTAGCGGGAGGCGGTGAGCAGTTCTTC
CASSQGDLAGGGEQFF
>TRBJ2-3|TRBV28|NA|many
TGTGCCAGCAGTTTCCAGGATAAGATCACAGATACGCAGTATTTT
CASSFQDKITDTQYF
>TRBJ2-5|TRBV9|NA|many
TGTGCCAGCAGCGTCGGGACAACCCCAAAAGAGACCCAGTACTTC
CASSVGTTPKETQYF